The present T cell receptor (beta chain) was sequenced within a study of human T cells and chemical hapten exposure. About the research overall: A roughly 2 cm by roughly 2 cm inner upper arm patch received 2% DPC for sensitization.

TCRdb passed the RACE reads through MiXCR, listing each CDR3 protein once. The table shows tens of thousands of distinct CDR3 sequences, with about 11% occurring only once. General study results and limits: Expanded TCRs clustered into significantly more large CDR3 similarity groups than controls, the analysis revealed.

Time point of the sample: patch test 1, 2 weeks after DPC sensitization. Described treatment: therapeutic diphenylcyclopropenone sensitization with weekly scalp DPC. As concerns this clonotype: Its specificity is unknown.

V was clipped by 6 bases and J by 4 bases; unmatched bases: 8. This CDR3 region has 14 residues. Germline CDR1 and CDR2: MNHEY and SVGAGI. Here the sequenced sample was whole blood, taken in connection with sensitization to the hapten diphenylcyclopropenone (DPC). The sequence derives from a woman aged 60-70 years with alopecia areata. Some clones in this sample may be carry-over from other donors' samples. This chain joins TRBV6-5 and TRBJ1-2, with TRBD1 matching over 7 bases. The CDR3 is CASSSEGAVYGYTF. DNA of the CDR3: TGTGCCAGCAGCTCCGAGGGGGCCGTCTATGGCTACACCTTC.